This T cell receptor beta chain stems from a study of shared clonotypes between healthy human individuals. Study-level results: Rarefaction indicated that sorted-subset sequencing remained incomplete although depth was large. Non-shared clonotypes showed lower generation probabilities than clonotypes common to all four donors.

A note on this clone: Its antigen is still unknown.

The CDR3 is 13 residues long. The V end lost 10 bases, the J end lost 6 bases, and 15 bases lay between the germline ends. Germline CDR1 and CDR2: LNHDA and SQIVND (reference sequence). This was a deep-level run. Only in-frame clones appear in the TCRdb table, and some are missing; sequencing was by immunoSEQ multiplex PCR. The sample has about 2,500,000 clones, about 92% seen once; the top ten hold around 0.15%. The sequence came from a man younger than 30 in good health. The chain carries TRBV19 and TRBJ2-2; D could derive from TRBD1 or TRBD2 (5 bases each). Material: naive CD4+ T cells sorted from blood. Regarding subset: CD45RA+ positively selected. The CDR3 loop is CATEGRGAGELFF. For the CDR3, the DNA is TGTGCCACCGAGGGGCGAGGGGCCGGGGAGCTGTTTTTT.